Listed here is a single T cell receptor (beta chain). The CDR3 is 16 amino acids. CDR1 LNHDA and CDR2 SQIVND come from the germline V gene (reference sequence). Losses at the gene ends were 6 bases for V and 1 base for J; bases not matched to a gene: 9. Measured with immunoSEQ multiplex PCR; TCRdb has only the in-frame clones, and not every one. The repertoire holds under 80,000 clones, with roughly 94% as singletons. These data come from a study of T cell changes during pregnancy in multiple sclerosis. The sequence came from a female donor with multiple sclerosis, enrolled in a pregnancy study. The starting material was peripheral blood, obtained in the third trimester of pregnancy. This chain connects TRBV19 to TRBJ1-1; 9 positions match TRBD1. CDR3 residues: CASRDPGTGQNTEAFF. CDR3 DNA sequence: TGTGCCAGTAGGGATCCGGGGACAGGGCAGAACACTGAAGCTTTCTTT.